This TCR beta chain was found in a study of Ad26.COV2.S vaccination and SARS-CoV-2 variants. With regard to this clone: The target antigen is unknown.

Some clones are missing from TCRdb's copy, which holds only in-frame ones; the method was immunoSEQ multiplex PCR. Of roughly 300,000 clones listed, more than 85% are singletons. Treatment described: some 19 received Ad26.COV2.S at low or high dose, single or two shots; 5 received placebo; per-sample allocation not given. The samples were gathered on day 63 after the first injection of vaccine or placebo. Recruitment in Boston yielded a donor of adult age, 18-55 years. It was Wuhan-strain SARS-CoV-2 spike that the Ad26 vaccine vector expressed. Study-level results: The placebo group had lower spike-specific TCR breadth than the vaccine recipients did.

Source: peripheral blood, taken in a trial of Ad26.COV2.S vaccine versus placebo. The origin of this receptor is a person between 18 and 60 years old who received the Ad26.COV2.S COVID-19 vaccine or a placebo.

The CDR3 sequence is CASSESGQGDSPLHF. CDR3 nucleotides: TGCGCCAGCAGTGAGTCGGGACAGGGGGATTCACCCCTCCACTTT. The chain combines TRBV10-1 with TRBJ1-6, with 11 bases fitting TRBD1. This CDR3 is built from 15 residues. Unmatched junction bases numbered 0, after V lost 0 bases and J lost 8 bases. Germline CDR1 and CDR2: WNHNN and SYGVQD (reference sequence).